This TCR beta chain came from a study of human T cells and chemical hapten exposure. Overall study: Patients were mainly female, each with alopecia areata, totalis or universalis.

Attachment of unique molecular identifiers to individual cDNA molecules was performed in the library. TCRdb ran MiXCR on the RACE reads and lists one entry per CDR3 protein. The profile shows 120,000 or so distinct CDR3 sequences, about 11% of them singletons. V shed 5 bases, J shed 3 bases, and the junction held 5 bases outside the gene matches. The germline CDR1 and CDR2 sequences are SQVTM and ANQGSEA. The CDR3 sequence is 14 residues long. In its sample, this clonotype was seen a few times. As for time point: patch test 3, about 24 weeks after DPC sensitization. The treatment is: therapeutic diphenylcyclopropenone sensitization with weekly scalp DPC. Blood draws preceded each patch test application.

V and J are TRBV29-1 and TRBJ2-1, with 9 bases fitting TRBD2. The source was whole blood, collected in connection with sensitization to the hapten diphenylcyclopropenone (DPC). This receptor was identified in a woman aged 50 to 60 with alopecia areata. Some clones in this sample may be carry-over from other donors' samples. CDR3 region: CSVSPSGIYNEQFF. CDR3 nucleotide sequence: TGCAGCGTTAGTCCTAGCGGGATCTACAATGAGCAGTTCTTC.